What follows are 14 T cell receptor beta chains derived from one specimen sequenced in a study of shared clonotypes between healthy human individuals. Generated by immunoSEQ multiplex PCR, the TCRdb table keeps only in-frame clones and is missing some. The data show about 1.5 million clones, approximately 98% seen once. Material: naive CD4+ T cells sorted from blood. Subset denoted: CD45RA+ positively selected. These receptors were collected from a man younger than 40 in good health.

The chain recombines TRBV28 with TRBJ2-3, with D possibly being TRBD2 (5 bases). Germline CDR1 and CDR2: MDHEN and SYDVKM. The CDR3 has 14 amino acids. V was trimmed by 6 bases and J by 2 bases, leaving 12 bases between them. CDR3 nucleotides: TGTGCCAGCAGCCCAAGCGGACTCACAGATACGCAGTATTTT. This translates into CASSPSGLTDTQYF.

The rearrangement uses TRBV2 and TRBJ2-1; the match to TRBD1 covers 11 bases. J gave up 6 bases and V 8 bases, and 21 bases lay outside the gene matches. In germline, CDR1 is SNHLY, CDR2 FYNNEI. The CDR3 is 19 residues long. The CDR3 bases are TGTGCCAGCGGAGTAACCGGGACAGGGGGTGATAATCATTCCAATGAGCAGTTCTTC. Encoded protein: CASGVTGTGGDNHSNEQFF. The full variable domain, completed using reference TRBV2 and TRBJ2-1, is EPEVTQTPSHQVTQMGQEVILRCVPISNHLYFYWYRQILGQKVEFLVSFYNNEISEKSEIFDDQFSVERPDGSNFTLKIRSTKLEDSAMYFCASGVTGTGGDNHSNEQFFGPGTRLTVL.

This chain uses TRBV25-1 with TRBJ2-5, with TRBD1 as a possible D gene (6 bases). The CDR3 loop spans 14 amino acids. Trimming cost V 4 bases and J 2 bases, with 11 bases left between them. Germline CDR1 is MGHDK and CDR2 is SYGVNS. CDR3 nucleotides: TGTGCCAGCAGTGCTACAAGGGGGCAAGAGACCCAGTACTTC. Translated: CASSATRGQETQYF.

J is TRBJ2-4 and V is TRBV2; no firm D call. V gave up 3 bases and J gave up 3 bases, with 3 bases separating them. CDR1 is SNHLY, CDR2 FYNNEI, per germline. The CDR3 is 12 amino acids. The CDR3 reads CASSESKNIQYF. CDR3 bases: TGTGCCAGCAGTGAGAGCAAAAACATTCAGTACTTC.

On this clone itself: Other DNA sequences from this sample encode an identical CDR3 as well. The chain employs TRBV19 and TRBJ2-1; tentatively, D is TRBD2 (6 bases). V lost 3 bases and J lost 4, with 10 bases in between. This CDR3 is 14 amino acids long. Germline CDR1 and CDR2: LNHDA and SQIVND (reference sequence). The CDR3 DNA reads TGTGCCAGTAGTATCAAGCGGGCTTACAATGAGCAGTTCTTC. The encoded protein is CASSIKRAYNEQFF.

The chain has TRBV18 and TRBJ1-2; D perhaps matches TRBD1 (5 bases). V shed 6 bases and J shed 6 bases, with 14 bases lying between them. Germline V gene sequence: CDR1 KGHSH, CDR2 LQKENI. CDR3 size: 13 residues. CDR3 protein: CASSFRGADGYTF. The CDR3 DNA reads TGTGCCAGCTCCTTCCGGGGCGCTGATGGCTACACCTTC.

The chain recombines TRBV6-1 with TRBJ2-3; D may correspond to TRBD1 or TRBD2 (5 bases each). Trimming left V 0 bases short and J 2 bases short, with 6 bases between. Germline V gene data show CDR1 as MNHNS and CDR2 as SASEGT. This CDR3 spans 14 amino acids. CDR3 region: CASSEAGDTDTQYF. CDR3 nucleotides: TGTGCCAGCAGTGAAGCGGGGGACACAGATACGCAGTATTTT.

The genes are TRBV25-1 and TRBJ1-3; D is ambiguous. V was shortened by 4 bases and J by 2 bases, with 12 bases between the two germline ends. The CDR3 runs 15 residues. Germline V gene data show CDR1 as MGHDK and CDR2 as SYGVNS. CDR3 nucleotide sequence: TGTGCCAGCAGTGGTCGACGGCTAACTGGAAACACCATATATTTT. It yields the protein CASSGRRLTGNTIYF.

V and J are TRBV12-5 and TRBJ2-3, with TRBD2 matching over 10 bases. The germline V gene has CDR1 LGHNT and CDR2 FRNRAP. The CDR3 is 18 amino acids. V lost 10 bases to trimming and J lost 4 bases; unmatched junction nucleotides: 20. The CDR3 region has the DNA TGTGCTACGTTCCCCCAAGGACTAGCGGTACCTAAGGCAGATACGCAGTATTTT. Translating gives CATFPQGLAVPKADTQYF.

The rearrangement joins TRBV11-2 to TRBJ2-7; D may correspond to TRBD1 or TRBD2 (5 bases each). Between the trimmed V and J ends, which lost 5 bases and 2 bases, there was a span of 16 bases. Germline values: CDR1 SGHAT, CDR2 FQNNGV. The CDR3 runs 15 residues. The CDR3 sequence: CASSARGAPPYEQYF. CDR3 bases: TGTGCCAGCAGCGCCCGAGGGGCTCCTCCCTACGAGCAGTACTTC.

The J gene is TRBJ1-1, the V gene TRBV4-1; D is unresolved. This CDR3 is built from 15 residues. Germline CDR1 MGHRA, CDR2 YSYEKL. V was clipped by 0 bases and J by 3 bases, with 11 bases between them. CDR3 sequence (DNA): TGCGCCAGCAGCCAAGAGTCTGGAAGGGACACTGAAGCTTTCTTT. This codes for CASSQESGRDTEAFF.

The chain employs TRBV28 and TRBJ2-1; D is ambiguous. Trimming took off 2 bases at V and 10 bases at J, with 12 bases between the two ends. CDR3 length equals 13 residues. Per germline, CDR1 MDHEN and CDR2 SYDVKM. The CDR3 region has the DNA TGTGCCAGCAGTTTAGAACCCCACAGAGAGCAGTTCTTC. The encoded protein is CASSLEPHREQFF.

The J gene is TRBJ2-5, the V gene TRBV4-3; 12 positions agree with TRBD2. V shed 4 bases, J shed 1 base, and the junction held 7 bases outside the gene matches. Per germline, CDR1 LGHNA and CDR2 YSLEER. The CDR3 contains 17 residues. For the CDR3, the DNA is TGCGCCAGCAGCCCCTTGAAGACTAGCGGGGGCCAAGAGACCCAGTACTTC. Translating gives CASSPLKTSGGQETQYF.

The chain employs TRBV6-6 and TRBJ2-7; 10 bases fit TRBD1. The germline CDR1 and CDR2 sequences are MNHNY and SVGAGI (reference sequence). With 4 bases clipped from V and 2 bases from J, the junction kept 8 bases outside the gene matches. The CDR3 spans 16 residues. The CDR3 coding sequence is TGTGCCAGCAGTTCCACCGGGACAGGGGATACCTACGAGCAGTACTTC. Amino acids: CASSSTGTGDTYEQYF.